This record covers a single T cell receptor beta chain. Germline V gene lookup returns CDR1 LGHNA and CDR2 YSLEER. Trimming took 4 bases from V and 4 from J; bases not matched to a gene: 16. The CDR3 is 18 residues long. This specimen comes from a study of shared T cell receptors in the human thymus. Profiling relied on immunoSEQ multiplex PCR, and the TCRdb table lists in-frame clones only, not all of them. The sample contains almost 550,000 clones, more than 75% of which appear only once. Another study also made use of these data, one on human thymus T cells. As reported in that work: Resected material from corrective heart surgery provided the thymus tissue analysed.

This sequence joins TRBV4-3 and TRBJ2-7; TRBD2 agrees at 10 bases. This receptor was taken from a boy less than two years old with a congenital heart defect. What was sequenced was thymocytes. The CDR3 DNA reads TGCGCCAGCAGCCCCCACCCCCGACTAGCGGGCAAGACTTACGAGCAGTACTTC. Amino acids: CASSPHPRLAGKTYEQYF.